This TCR beta chain was identified during a study of vaccination and CD4 T cells after COVID-19 (dated by TCRdb to between 2021 and 2023). Broadly, across the study: The convalescent cohort comprised six males and four females, including two Hispanic individuals, seven Caucasians, two Asians and one multiracial person. Overlapping spike peptide pools from SARS-CoV-2 and from the common cold coronaviruses HCoV-NL63, HCoV-OC43 and HCoV-229E were used as culture stimuli. In an earlier paper using these donors, memory CD4+ T cell crossreactivity between SARS-CoV-2 and common cold coronavirus spike proteins was assessed at the TCR clonotype level. In under twelve COVID-19 convalescent patients and a handful of infection-naive healthy vaccine recipients, researchers compared the spike-specific CD4+ TCR repertoire from before mRNA vaccination with the repertoire from after. The time from the second vaccine dose to post-vaccine blood sampling had a median of around 72 days and ranged from roughly 12 to 250 days. Participants got two doses of the Pfizer-BioNTech BNT162b2 vaccine (n=8) or two doses of the Moderna mRNA-1273 vaccine (n=2). In control cultures, a CEFX viral epitope pool was used as positive control, an HIV-1 Nef peptide pool was used as negative control, or no peptide was added. Post-COVID blood samples from convalescent patients were collected a median of about 110 days after diagnosis, with a range of 35 to 161 days.

The treatment or condition label here, explained by the study, means: approximately 9-day PBMC culture with coronavirus spike peptide pools or control peptides (ViraFEST assay). CD4+ T cells from unexposed donors were collected before the COVID-19 pandemic (2011-2018). The ViraFEST assay was used in the study, in which antigen-specific T cells were expanded with peptide pools and expanded clonotypes were subsequently identified by TCR sequencing. Each well held two million PBMCs cultured with around 10 ug/ml peptide pools in IMDM containing 5% human AB serum and around 10 IU/ml IL-2. Half of the culture medium was replaced with fresh IL-2-containing medium on days 3 and 7. Once the cells had been in culture for approximately 10 days, the EasySep CD4+ T cell isolation kit was used to isolate CD4+ T cells by negative selection. As cell number allowed, CD4+ T cells from unexposed donors were tested for reactivity to SARS-CoV-2 S and N and to four common cold coronavirus spike pools. PBMCs were separated from whole blood using Ficoll-Paque Plus gradient centrifugation and then either used fresh or cryopreserved at -140C. In general, triplicate wells were set up for every culture condition. Leukapheresis product for the unexposed donors was purchased commercially.

This clonotype has a handful of counts. Its antigen remains unidentified. The sample holds no much larger clone one base away, and base qualities are not on file. Library method: PCR. At the Johns Hopkins FTIC core, DNA from the cultured CD4+ T cells underwent TCR sequencing with the Oncomine TCR Beta short-read assay. The QIAamp micro DNA kit was used to extract genomic DNA from the cultured CD4+ T cells. The Oncomine TCR Beta libraries from cultured CD4+ T cells were pooled using unique dual indexes and then sequenced on an Illumina iSeq 100. In the source study's methods: Non-productive sequences were filtered out, and CDR3s that did not start with C, did not end with F or W, or were shorter than 7 amino acids were discarded. The MANAFEST web application was used to identify antigen-specific clonotypes by comparing peptide-stimulated wells against reference wells and other culture wells. For a clone to be called positive, the clone needed an FDR below 0.05, an odds ratio above 5, and a productive frequency above 0.1% in at least two of three replicate wells. A clonotype was classed as cross-reactive if the clonotype showed significant expansion both in SARS-CoV-2 spike wells and in at least one common cold coronavirus spike condition. Similarity between CDR3 sequences was evaluated in R version 3.6.1 using Levenshtein distances (stringdist) and unrooted phylogenetic trees (ape). Through fastp at Q25 and MiXCR, TCRdb rebuilt clones from the public reads, retaining in-frame beta chains. Each CDR3 protein appears once, grouped with its most common genes and DNA. The V and J calls follow TCRdb's processing rather than the paper's. The sample contains 10,000 or so distinct CDR3 sequences, 34% of them found a single time. The ten largest clones capture around 21% of the sample.

What the authors observed across the whole study: Nearly all vaccine-specific clones in convalescent patients (304 of 307) were mono-reactive for SARS-CoV-2 spike rather than cross-reactive with common cold coronaviruses. Among convalescent patients, a median roughly 84% of the SARS-CoV-2-reactive clones seen after vaccination appeared only after vaccination, which suggests priming specific to the vaccine. The study included relatively few convalescent patients and did not analyze early timepoints after natural infection. Although the median number of SARS-CoV-2-reactive clonotypes went up from roughly 22 after infection to 38 after vaccination, the increase was not significant.

The receptor was isolated from a human donor in good health. The sample comprised CD4+ T cells from blood, cultured in vitro.

For the CDR3, the sequence is CSASYQYGYTF. The DNA reads TGCAGTGCTAGTTATCAGTATGGCTACACCTTC. The chain uses TRBV20-1 and TRBJ1-2; no D gene call is confident. The V and J ends are trimmed by 3 bases and 5 bases, leaving 7 bases between them. The CDR3 numbers 11 residues from cysteine through phenylalanine. CDR3 DNA only is kept here, 33 bases in frame from base 1. For CDR1 and CDR2, the germline V gene (reference sequence) lists DFQATT and SNEGSKA.